The 32 T cell receptor beta chains given below trace back to one sample, sequenced in a study of T cell responses to AZD1222 COVID-19 vaccine. TCRdb's table, derived via immunoSEQ multiplex PCR, lists solely in-frame clones and lacks some. The repertoire consists of 150,000 to 250,000 clones, with just over 90% occurring once and the leading ten covering approximately 3.4%. The material was peripheral blood, obtained 28 days after the second AZD1222 dose. The origin of the receptors is an adult who received the AZD1222 COVID-19 vaccine.

J is TRBJ2-7 and V is TRBV30, with TRBD1 as a possible D gene (6 bases). Germline V gene data show CDR1 as GTSNPN and CDR2 as SVGIG (reference sequence). This CDR3 comprises 12 residues. The germline V and J ends were trimmed by 5 bases and 1 base, with 9 bases remaining between them. The CDR3: CAWAGASYEQYF. Here the CDR3 DNA reads TGTGCCTGGGCAGGGGCGTCCTACGAGCAGTACTTC.

This chain connects TRBV5-1 to TRBJ1-2; tentatively, D is TRBD1 (6 bases). The germline V gene has CDR1 SGHRS and CDR2 YFSETQ. The V gene lost 2 bases and the J gene lost 2 bases, with 13 bases spanning the gap. This CDR3 has 15 residues. The CDR3 coding sequence is TGCGCCAGCAGCTTCTGGACAGACACCAACTATGGCTACACCTTC. This translates into CASSFWTDTNYGYTF.

The V call is TRBV28, the J call TRBJ2-7; no definite D call. The CDR3 consists of 12 residues. The V end lost 3 bases, the J end lost 5 bases, and 8 bases lay between the germline ends. Per germline, CDR1 MDHEN and CDR2 SYDVKM. The CDR3 coding sequence is TGTGCCAGCAGTTTGAACCCCCACGAGCAGTACTTC. Its protein product is CASSLNPHEQYF.

The V and J genes are TRBV7-9 and TRBJ1-4; a possible D gene is TRBD1 (6 bases). Between the trimmed V and J ends, which lost 2 bases and 8 bases, there was a span of 12 bases. This CDR3 spans 14 amino acids. Per germline, CDR1 SEHNR and CDR2 FQNEAQ (reference sequence). The CDR3 DNA sequence: TGTGCCAGCAGCTTAAGTGCGGACAGAGAAAAACTGTTTTTT. This translates into CASSLSADREKLFF.

The genes are TRBV11-3 and TRBJ2-7; 11 nucleotides align to TRBD2. Trimming took 1 base from V and 1 from J; bases not matched to a gene: 3. CDR3 size: 16 residues. Germline CDR1 and CDR2: SGHNT and YENEEA. CDR3 coding DNA: TGTGCCAGCAGCTTAGTCCCTAGCGGGGGGTCCTACGAGCAGTACTTC. It translates to CASSLVPSGGSYEQYF.

V and J are TRBV28 and TRBJ1-5, with D unclear. This CDR3 region has 15 residues. The V and J ends lost 3 bases and 0 bases respectively, with 9 bases between them. CDR1 and CDR2 from the germline V gene are MDHEN and SYDVKM. CDR3 coding DNA: TGTGCCAGCAGTTTGGGAACAGCTAGCAATCAGCCCCAGCATTTT. It specifies CASSLGTASNQPQHF.

The chain is built from TRBV5-4 and TRBJ1-2; possible D gene TRBD1, 6 bases. V lost 0 bases to trimming and J lost 4 bases, with 13 bases between them. The CDR3 runs to 15 residues. Per the germline V gene, CDR1 is SGHNT and CDR2 is YYREEE (reference sequence). CDR3 nucleotides: TGTGCCAGCAGCTTGGCGGAAAGGGACATCTATGGCTACACCTTC. Protein sequence: CASSLAERDIYGYTF.

This clone was seen only once. The chain joins TRBV4-1 to TRBJ2-7; D is uncertain. Trimming shortened V by 1 base and J by 2 bases, and 15 bases separated the two germline ends. The germline CDR1 and CDR2 sequences are MGHRA and YSYEKL. The CDR3 is 16 amino acids. For the CDR3, the DNA is TGCGCCAGCAGCCAAGCTATGGCTAGGGTTCCCTACGAGCAGTACTTC. It translates to CASSQAMARVPYEQYF.

The J gene is TRBJ2-6, the V gene TRBV7-3; 8 nucleotides agree with TRBD2. Unmatched junction bases numbered 5, after V lost 5 bases and J lost 2 bases. Germline assignment: CDR1 SGHTA and CDR2 FQGTGA. CDR3 length: 16 amino acids. CDR3 sequence: CASSPPGGTGANVLTF. As DNA, the CDR3 is TGTGCCAGCAGCCCCCCGGGAGGGACTGGGGCCAACGTCCTGACTTTC.

Written as DNA, the CDR3 is TGTGCCAGCAGCCCGAGACAGGAGTCACCCCTCCACTTT. It is translated as CASSPRQESPLHF. This rearrangement joins TRBV11-1 to TRBJ1-6, with D possibly TRBD1 on 6 matching bases. Trimming left V 5 bases short and J 10 bases short, with 12 bases between. This CDR3 comprises 13 residues. Germline-derived CDR1 and CDR2 are SGHAT and FQDESV (reference sequence). Full variable domain (remainder filled in from reference TRBV11-1 and TRBJ1-6): EAEVAQSPRYKITEKSQAVAFWCDPISGHATLYWYRQILGQGPELLVQFQDESVVDDSQLPKDRFSAERLKGVDSTLKIQPAELGDSAMYLCASSPRQESPLHFGNGTRLTVT.

The gene calls are TRBV28 and TRBJ2-7; D is tentatively TRBD1 or TRBD2 (5 bases each). The CDR3 contains 16 residues. Trimming shortened V by 6 bases and J by 3 bases, and 21 bases separated the two germline ends. The germline V gene encodes CDR1 MDHEN and CDR2 SYDVKM. The CDR3 DNA reads TGTGCCAGCAGCCAGATACCGGGACCGGAAGACTACGAGCAGTACTTC. Its translation is CASSQIPGPEDYEQYF. The full variable domain, in which reference TRBV28 and TRBJ2-7 provide the parts outside the CDR3, is DVKVTQSSRYLVKRTGEKVFLECVQDMDHENMFWYRQDPGLGLRLIYFSYDVKMKEKGDIPEGYSVSREKKERFSLILESASTNQTSMYLCASSQIPGPEDYEQYFGPGTRLTVT.

The chain combines TRBV25-1 with TRBJ1-4, with D unresolved. This CDR3 is 14 amino acids long. V was trimmed by 3 bases and J by 4 bases, leaving 9 bases between them. CDR1 is MGHDK, CDR2 SYGVNS, per germline. CDR3 sequence (DNA): TGTGCCAGCAGTGACGTGGGGAATAATGAAAAACTGTTTTTT. It translates to CASSDVGNNEKLFF.

CDR3 DNA sequence: TGTGCCAGCCCCAGAAGCGGATCCTACGAGCAGTACTTC. Encoded protein: CASPRSGSYEQYF. This rearrangement joins TRBV28 to TRBJ2-7, with D possibly matching TRBD2 (5 bases). The germline gives CDR1 MDHEN, CDR2 SYDVKM. V was pared by 8 bases and J by 1 base, with 12 bases between. This CDR3 contains 13 residues.

The gene calls are TRBV6-2 or TRBV6-3 and TRBJ2-7, with 8 bases identical to TRBD2. CDR1 MNHEY and CDR2 SVGEGT come from the germline V gene. CDR3 length: 16 amino acids. V lost 0 bases to trimming and J lost 4 bases; unmatched junction nucleotides: 8. The CDR3 region is CASSYSKAGGSYEQYF. CDR3 nucleotides: TGTGCCAGCAGTTACTCGAAGGCGGGAGGTTCATACGAGCAGTACTTC.

The J gene is TRBJ2-1, the V gene TRBV4-1; a weak D match, TRBD2 (6 bases). The germline CDR1 and CDR2 sequences are MGHRA and YSYEKL. The CDR3 totals 14 residues. The V and J ends lost 4 bases and 8 bases respectively, with 15 bases between them. The CDR3 protein is CASSLSGSRDEQFF. CDR3 coding DNA: TGCGCCAGCAGCCTCTCCGGGAGTAGGGATGAGCAGTTCTTC.

The chain joins TRBV30 to TRBJ1-2; TRBD1 matches at 7 bases. The germline V gene encodes CDR1 GTSNPN and CDR2 SVGIG (reference sequence). CDR3 size: 13 residues. Trimming took 1 base from V and 8 from J; bases not matched to a gene: 7. CDR3 residues: CAWSADRTGGYTF. In nucleotides, the CDR3 is TGTGCCTGGAGTGCGGACAGGACCGGAGGCTACACCTTC. Looking up the rest from reference TRBV30 and TRBJ1-2 gives the full variable domain: SQTIHQWPATLVQPVGSPLSLECTVEGTSNPNLYWYRQAAGRGLQLLFYSVGIGQISSEVPQNLSASRPQDRQFILSSKKLLLSDSGFYLCAWSADRTGGYTFGSGTRLTVV.

This clone was counted a few times. The chain is built from TRBV3-1 (or the pseudogene TRBV3-2) and TRBJ2-7, with unresolved D. Looked up from germline, CDR1 is LGHDT and CDR2 is YNNKEL (reference sequence). Trimming took 1 base from V and 3 from J, leaving 10 bases between them. The CDR3 is 14 residues long. CDR3 loop: CASSQVEGIYEQYF. The CDR3 region has the DNA TGTGCCAGCAGCCAAGTGGAAGGGATCTACGAGCAGTACTTC.

The rearrangement uses TRBV2 and TRBJ1-2, with a possible D match to TRBD1 (5 bases). Germline V gene lookup returns CDR1 SNHLY and CDR2 FYNNEI. Trimming pared 6 bases from V and 5 bases from J, leaving 16 bases between. This CDR3 has 14 residues. CDR3 nucleotide sequence: TGTGCCAGCAGCCCTTCCTCTGAGGGGTATGGCTACACCTTC. It encodes CASSPSSEGYGYTF.

As for this clone: The same CDR3 can be traced to other DNA sequences in this sample. V usage is TRBV9 and J usage is TRBJ2-6, with D unresolved. Trimming removed 0 bases from V and 2 bases from J, with 6 bases in between. The CDR3 is made up of 15 amino acids. Germline V gene lookup returns CDR1 SGDLS and CDR2 YYNGEE. CDR3 nucleotide sequence: TGTGCCAGCAGCGTAGTAGGTGCTGGGGCCAACGTCCTGACTTTC. Translating gives CASSVVGAGANVLTF.

V usage is TRBV5-1 and J usage is TRBJ2-1; D unresolved. The V end lost 9 bases, the J end lost 3 bases, and 16 bases lay between the germline ends. Germline V lookup: CDR1 SGHRS, CDR2 YFSETQ. CDR3 length equals 14 residues. The CDR3, as DNA: TGCGCCACCCGGGTGGAACCCTACTACAATGAGCAGTTCTTC. Residues: CATRVEPYYNEQFF.

This rearrangement joins TRBV9 to TRBJ2-5; 9 nucleotides align to TRBD1. From germline, CDR1 is SGDLS and CDR2 YYNGEE. J was trimmed by 2 bases and V by 3 bases; bases with no gene match: 2. The CDR3 sequence is 14 residues long. CDR3 residues: CASSAGTGQETQYF. The CDR3 nucleotides are TGTGCCAGCAGCGCTGGGACAGGGCAAGAGACCCAGTACTTC.

The genes are TRBV19 and TRBJ1-1; 8 bases agree with TRBD1. With V trimmed by 8 bases and J by 0 bases, 8 bases remained unmatched. The CDR3 has 15 amino acids. CDR1 and CDR2 from the germline V gene are LNHDA and SQIVND (reference sequence). CDR3 loop: CASATGGWVNTEAFF. The CDR3, as DNA: TGTGCCAGTGCAACAGGGGGTTGGGTGAACACTGAAGCTTTCTTT.

This sequence joins TRBV30 and TRBJ1-4; possibly TRBD1 for D (6 bases). The ends were cut back, 2 bases at V and 8 bases at J, with 15 bases in the middle. This CDR3 has 14 amino acids. Germline-derived CDR1 and CDR2 are GTSNPN and SVGIG (reference sequence). The CDR3 protein is CAWSPTGLGEKLFF. In nucleotides, the CDR3 is TGTGCCTGGAGTCCGACAGGCCTGGGGGAAAAACTGTTTTTT.

This sequence joins TRBV2 and TRBJ2-5; the match to TRBD1 covers 11 bases. CDR3 size: 14 residues. The junction had 3 bases not matched to a gene; V was cut back by 4 bases and J by 5 bases. Germline CDR1 reads SNHLY; CDR2 reads FYNNEI. The CDR3, as DNA: TGTGCCAGCAGTGGGACAGGGGGCATTGAGACCCAGTACTTC. Encoded protein: CASSGTGGIETQYF.

Comments on this clone: Distinct nucleotide sequences in the sample also encode this CDR3. CDR3 DNA sequence: TGTGCCAGCAGCCTGGGACAGGGGGCCGGTCAGCCCCAGCATTTT. This sequence encodes CASSLGQGAGQPQHF. The chain employs TRBV3-1 (or the pseudogene TRBV3-2) and TRBJ1-5; 12 bases agree with TRBD1. V shed 4 bases and J 6 bases; nucleotides not matched to a gene: 4. Per the germline V gene, CDR1 is LGHDT and CDR2 is YNNKEL (reference sequence). CDR3 length: 15 amino acids.

The CDR3 sequence: CASSQGPGLAGSNTGELFF. Written as DNA, the CDR3 is TGTGCCAGCAGCCAAGGCCCCGGACTAGCGGGGTCCAACACCGGGGAGCTGTTTTTT. The chain employs TRBV6-2 or TRBV6-3 and TRBJ2-2; 12 nucleotides match TRBD2. The CDR3 length is 19 residues. Trimming cost V 6 bases and J 2 bases; bases outside gene matches: 13. The germline V gene encodes CDR1 MNHEY and CDR2 SVGEGT.

The chain employs TRBV10-3 and TRBJ1-1; unclear D gene. The CDR3 runs to 11 residues. Per the germline V gene, CDR1 is ENHRY and CDR2 is SYGVKD. V dropped 3 bases and J dropped 3 bases, with 2 bases sitting between them. CDR3 residues: CAISEYTEAFF. The CDR3 nucleotides are TGTGCCATCAGTGAATACACTGAAGCTTTCTTT.

This clone was observed a single time. The rearrangement links TRBV30 to TRBJ2-2; D unresolved. Germline V CDR1 and CDR2: GTSNPN, SVGIG (reference sequence). V lost 1 base to trimming and J lost 5 bases, with 8 bases between them. The CDR3 runs 13 residues. CDR3 DNA sequence: TGTGCCTGGAGTGAGACAATTACCGGGGAGCTGTTTTTT. It specifies CAWSETITGELFF.

The rearrangement uses TRBV30 and TRBJ1-5; TRBD1 matches 9 bases. V was pared by 2 bases and J by 5 bases, with 4 bases of the junction left unmatched. CDR1 and CDR2 from the germline V gene are GTSNPN and SVGIG (reference sequence). There are 14 residues in the CDR3. For the CDR3, the DNA is TGTGCCTGGAGTACCCGACAGGGGGATCAGCCCCAGCATTTT. Residues: CAWSTRQGDQPQHF.

The J gene is TRBJ1-1, the V gene TRBV7-9; D is ambiguous. The germline CDR1 and CDR2 sequences are SEHNR and FQNEAQ (reference sequence). V was pared by 7 bases and J by 1 base, with 7 bases between. The CDR3 is made up of 12 amino acids. CDR3 region: CASTWGNTEAFF. CDR3 in DNA: TGTGCCAGCACTTGGGGGAACACTGAAGCTTTCTTT.

The J gene is TRBJ1-4, the V gene TRBV4-2; the D gene is possibly TRBD1 (5 bases). CDR1 and CDR2 (germline): LGHNA, YNFKEQ. The CDR3 spans 15 residues. V was pared by 0 bases and J by 7 bases, with 12 bases between. The CDR3 DNA follows: TGTGCCAGCAGCCAAGAATGGCAGGGAGGTGAAAAACTGTTTTTT. Amino acid sequence: CASSQEWQGGEKLFF.

This clone was counted a single time. This chain uses TRBV19 with TRBJ2-7, with 11 bases matching TRBD2. The CDR3 consists of 15 residues. Per the germline V gene, CDR1 is LNHDA and CDR2 is SQIVND (reference sequence). Unmatched junction bases numbered 6, after V lost 4 bases and J lost 4 bases. The CDR3 loop reads CASSTSLAGVYEQYF. Here the CDR3 DNA reads TGTGCCAGTAGTACCTCACTAGCGGGAGTATACGAGCAGTACTTC.